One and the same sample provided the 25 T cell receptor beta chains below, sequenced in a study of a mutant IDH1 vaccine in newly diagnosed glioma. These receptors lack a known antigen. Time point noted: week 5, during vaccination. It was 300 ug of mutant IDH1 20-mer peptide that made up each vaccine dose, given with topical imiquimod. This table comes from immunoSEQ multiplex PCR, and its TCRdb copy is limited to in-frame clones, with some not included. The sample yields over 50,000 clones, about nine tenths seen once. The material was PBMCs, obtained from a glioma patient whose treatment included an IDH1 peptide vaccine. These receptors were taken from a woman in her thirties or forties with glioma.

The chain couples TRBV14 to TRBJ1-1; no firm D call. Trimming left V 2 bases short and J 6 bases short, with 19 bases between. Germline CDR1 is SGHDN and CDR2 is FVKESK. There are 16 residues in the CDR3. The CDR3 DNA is TGTGCCAGCAGCCAAAGATTCCGGAGGGATGGGGCTGAAGCTTTCTTT. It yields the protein CASSQRFRRDGAEAFF. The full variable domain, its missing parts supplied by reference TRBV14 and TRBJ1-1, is EAGVTQFPSHSVIEKGQTVTLRCDPISGHDNLYWYRRVMGKEIKFLLHFVKESKQDESGMPNNRFLAERTGGTYSTLKVQPAELEDSGVYFCASSQRFRRDGAEAFFGQGTRLTVV.

CDR3 sequence: CASREKYMTGELFF. The CDR3 DNA is TGTGCCAGCAGGGAGAAGTATATGACCGGGGAGCTGTTTTTT. The rearrangement uses TRBV27 and TRBJ2-2; D remains ambiguous. With 6 bases removed from V and 5 bases from J, the gap between germline ends came to 13 bases. CDR1 and CDR2 (germline): MNHEY, SMNVEV (reference sequence). The CDR3 is 14 residues long.

In nucleotides, the CDR3 is TGCGCCAGCAGTGAGTCGGGACTAGCGGGAACGTCCTACGAGCAGTACTTC. This codes for CASSESGLAGTSYEQYF. This chain connects TRBV10-2 to TRBJ2-7, with 13 positions matching TRBD2. This CDR3 region has 17 residues. The trim removed 0 bases at V and 1 base at J, leaving 3 bases unmatched. CDR1 and CDR2 from the germline V gene are WSHSY and SAAADI.

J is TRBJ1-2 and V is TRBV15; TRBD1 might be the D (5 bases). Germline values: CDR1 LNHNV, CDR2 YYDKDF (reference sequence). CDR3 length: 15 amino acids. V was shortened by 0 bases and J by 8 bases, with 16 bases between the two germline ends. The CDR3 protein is CATSRDDSALRGYTF. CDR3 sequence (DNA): TGTGCCACCAGCAGAGATGACAGTGCCTTAAGGGGCTACACCTTC.

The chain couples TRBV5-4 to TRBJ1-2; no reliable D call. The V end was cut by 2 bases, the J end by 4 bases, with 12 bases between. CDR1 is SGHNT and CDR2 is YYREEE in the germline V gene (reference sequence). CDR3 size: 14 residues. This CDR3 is CASSLVGYGYGYTF. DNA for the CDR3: TGTGCCAGCAGCTTAGTAGGGTACGGCTATGGCTACACCTTC.

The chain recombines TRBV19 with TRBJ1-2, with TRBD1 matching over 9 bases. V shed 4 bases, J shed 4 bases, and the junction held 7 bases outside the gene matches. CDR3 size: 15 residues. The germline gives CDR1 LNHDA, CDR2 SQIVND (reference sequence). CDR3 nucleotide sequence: TGTGCCAGTAGTACCTACCGACAGGGGGGCTATGGCTACACCTTC. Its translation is CASSTYRQGGYGYTF.

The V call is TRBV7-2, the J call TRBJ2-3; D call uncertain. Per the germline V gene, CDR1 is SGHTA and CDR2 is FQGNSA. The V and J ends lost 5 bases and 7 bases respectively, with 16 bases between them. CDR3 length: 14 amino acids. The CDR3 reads CASSPFDPPHTQYF. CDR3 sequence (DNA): TGTGCCAGCAGCCCGTTCGATCCACCTCATACGCAGTATTTT.

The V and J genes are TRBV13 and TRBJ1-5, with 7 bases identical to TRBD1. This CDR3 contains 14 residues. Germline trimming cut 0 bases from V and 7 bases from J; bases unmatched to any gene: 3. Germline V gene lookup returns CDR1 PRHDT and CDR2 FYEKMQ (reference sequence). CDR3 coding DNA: TGTGCCAGCAGCTTAGGAAGGGGGCGACAGCCCCAGCATTTT. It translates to CASSLGRGRQPQHF.

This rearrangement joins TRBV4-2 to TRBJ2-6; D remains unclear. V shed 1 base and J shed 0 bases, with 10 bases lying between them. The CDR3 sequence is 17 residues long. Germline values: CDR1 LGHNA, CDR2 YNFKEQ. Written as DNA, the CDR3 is TGTGCCAGCAGCCAAGGGTGGTTCCTCTCTGGGGCCAACGTCCTGACTTTC. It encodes CASSQGWFLSGANVLTF.

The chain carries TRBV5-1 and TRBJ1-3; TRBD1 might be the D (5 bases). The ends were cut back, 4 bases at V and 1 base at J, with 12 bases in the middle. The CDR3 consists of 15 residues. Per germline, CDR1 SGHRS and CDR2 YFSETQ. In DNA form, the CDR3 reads TGCGCCAGCAGCCCGGGACGGAGTTCTGGAAACACCATATATTTT. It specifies CASSPGRSSGNTIYF.

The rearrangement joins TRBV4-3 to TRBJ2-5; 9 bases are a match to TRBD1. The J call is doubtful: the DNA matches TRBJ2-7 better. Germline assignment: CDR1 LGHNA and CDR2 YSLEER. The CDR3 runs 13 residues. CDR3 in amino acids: CASSLRTGDEQYF. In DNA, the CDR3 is TGCGCCAGCAGCTTAAGGACAGGGGACGAGCAGTACTTC.

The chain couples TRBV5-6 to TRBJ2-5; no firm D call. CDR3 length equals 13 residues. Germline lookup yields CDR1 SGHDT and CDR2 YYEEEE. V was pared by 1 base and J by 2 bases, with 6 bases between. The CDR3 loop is CASSLLQQETQYF. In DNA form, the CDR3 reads TGTGCCAGCAGCTTGTTACAGCAAGAGACCCAGTACTTC.

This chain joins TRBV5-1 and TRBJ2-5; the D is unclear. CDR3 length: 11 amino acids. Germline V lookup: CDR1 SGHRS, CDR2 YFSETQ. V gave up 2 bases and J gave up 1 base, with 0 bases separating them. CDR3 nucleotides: TGCGCCAGCAGCTTCCAAGAGACCCAGTACTTC. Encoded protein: CASSFQETQYF.

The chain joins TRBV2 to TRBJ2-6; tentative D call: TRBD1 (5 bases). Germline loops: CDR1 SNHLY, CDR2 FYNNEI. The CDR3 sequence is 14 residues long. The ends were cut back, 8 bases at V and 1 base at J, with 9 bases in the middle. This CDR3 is CASQGWSGANVLTF. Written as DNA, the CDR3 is TGTGCCAGCCAGGGTTGGTCTGGGGCCAACGTCCTGACTTTC.

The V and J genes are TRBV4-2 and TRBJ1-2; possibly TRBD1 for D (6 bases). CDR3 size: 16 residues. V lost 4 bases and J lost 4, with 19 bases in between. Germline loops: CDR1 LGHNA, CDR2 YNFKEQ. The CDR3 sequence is CASSLVGAGKIYGYTF. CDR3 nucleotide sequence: TGTGCCAGCAGCCTGGTGGGGGCAGGGAAAATCTATGGCTACACCTTC.

The CDR3 here is CASSALAGRTDTQYF. CDR3 sequence (DNA): TGTGCCAGCAGCGCCTTAGCGGGCCGCACAGATACGCAGTATTTT. J is TRBJ2-3 and V is TRBV14; the match to TRBD2 covers 7 bases. Germline V gene lookup returns CDR1 SGHDN and CDR2 FVKESK. Trimming cost V 5 bases and J 1 base; bases outside gene matches: 6. The CDR3 covers 15 residues. Looking up the rest from reference TRBV14 and TRBJ2-3 gives the full variable domain: EAGVTQFPSHSVIEKGQTVTLRCDPISGHDNLYWYRRVMGKEIKFLLHFVKESKQDESGMPNNRFLAERTGGTYSTLKVQPAELEDSGVYFCASSALAGRTDTQYFGPGTRLTVL.

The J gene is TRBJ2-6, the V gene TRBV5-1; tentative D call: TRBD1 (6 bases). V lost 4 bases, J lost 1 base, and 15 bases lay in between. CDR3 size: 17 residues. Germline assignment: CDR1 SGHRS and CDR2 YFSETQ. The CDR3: CASSQGLGRSGANVLTF. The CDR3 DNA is TGCGCCAGCAGCCAGGGGTTAGGAAGGTCTGGGGCCAACGTCCTGACTTTC.

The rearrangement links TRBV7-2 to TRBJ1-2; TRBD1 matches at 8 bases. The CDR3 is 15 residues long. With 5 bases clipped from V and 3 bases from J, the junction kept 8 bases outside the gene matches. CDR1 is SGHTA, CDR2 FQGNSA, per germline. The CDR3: CASSPTGQGDYGYTF. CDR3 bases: TGTGCCAGCAGCCCGACTGGACAGGGAGACTATGGCTACACCTTC.

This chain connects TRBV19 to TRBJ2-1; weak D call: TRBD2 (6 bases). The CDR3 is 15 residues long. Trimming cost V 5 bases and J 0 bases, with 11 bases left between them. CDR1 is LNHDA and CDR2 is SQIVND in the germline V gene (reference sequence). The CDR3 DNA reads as TGTGCCAGTAGTGGTAGCGGACGCTCCTACAATGAGCAGTTCTTC. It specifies CASSGSGRSYNEQFF.

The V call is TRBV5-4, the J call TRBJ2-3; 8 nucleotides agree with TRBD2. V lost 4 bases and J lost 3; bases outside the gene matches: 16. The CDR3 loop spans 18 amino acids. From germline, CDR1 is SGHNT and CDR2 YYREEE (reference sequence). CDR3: CASSPGWGGGTTTDTQYF. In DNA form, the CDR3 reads TGTGCCAGCAGCCCCGGGTGGGGCGGGGGGACTACTACAGATACGCAGTATTTT.

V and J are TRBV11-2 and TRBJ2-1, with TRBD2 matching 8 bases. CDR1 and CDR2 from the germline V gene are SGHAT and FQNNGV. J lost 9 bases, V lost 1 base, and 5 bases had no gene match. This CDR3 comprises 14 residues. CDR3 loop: CASSLGFSGIEQFF. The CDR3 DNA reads TGTGCCAGCAGCTTAGGGTTTAGCGGGATTGAGCAGTTCTTC.

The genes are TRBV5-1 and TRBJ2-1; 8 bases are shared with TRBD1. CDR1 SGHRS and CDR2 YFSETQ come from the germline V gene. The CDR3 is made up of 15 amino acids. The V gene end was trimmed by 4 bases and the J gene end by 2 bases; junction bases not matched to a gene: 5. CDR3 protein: CASSPGTGAYNEQFF. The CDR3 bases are TGCGCCAGCAGCCCTGGGACAGGAGCCTACAATGAGCAGTTCTTC.

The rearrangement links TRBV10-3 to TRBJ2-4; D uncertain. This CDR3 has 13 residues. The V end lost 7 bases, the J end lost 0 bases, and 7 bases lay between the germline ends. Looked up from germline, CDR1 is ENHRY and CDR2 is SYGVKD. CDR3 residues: CAIKGGAKNIQYF. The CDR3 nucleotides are TGTGCCATCAAGGGTGGAGCCAAAAACATTCAGTACTTC.

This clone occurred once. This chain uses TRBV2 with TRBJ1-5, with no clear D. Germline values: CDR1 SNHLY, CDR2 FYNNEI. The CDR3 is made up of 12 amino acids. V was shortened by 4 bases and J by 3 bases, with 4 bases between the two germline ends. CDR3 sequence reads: CASSGVNQPQHF. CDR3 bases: TGTGCCAGCAGTGGTGTCAATCAGCCCCAGCATTTT.

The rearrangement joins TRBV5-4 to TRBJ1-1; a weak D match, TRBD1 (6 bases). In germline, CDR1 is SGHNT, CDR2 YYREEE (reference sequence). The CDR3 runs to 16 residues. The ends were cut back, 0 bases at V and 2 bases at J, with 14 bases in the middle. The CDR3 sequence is CASSLVIGQRNTEAFF. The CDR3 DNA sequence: TGTGCCAGCAGCTTGGTAATTGGACAGCGAAACACTGAAGCTTTCTTT.